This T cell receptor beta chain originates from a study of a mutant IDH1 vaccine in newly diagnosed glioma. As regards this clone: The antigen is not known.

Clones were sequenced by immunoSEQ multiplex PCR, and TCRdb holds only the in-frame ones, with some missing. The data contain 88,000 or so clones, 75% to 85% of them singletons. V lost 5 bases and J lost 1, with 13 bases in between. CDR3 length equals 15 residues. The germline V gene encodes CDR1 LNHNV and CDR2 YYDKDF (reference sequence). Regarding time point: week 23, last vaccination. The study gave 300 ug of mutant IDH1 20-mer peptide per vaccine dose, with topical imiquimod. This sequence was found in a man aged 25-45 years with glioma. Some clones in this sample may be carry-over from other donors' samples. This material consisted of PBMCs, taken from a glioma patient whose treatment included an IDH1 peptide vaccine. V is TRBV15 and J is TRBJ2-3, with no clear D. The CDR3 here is CATSDDIARTDTQYF. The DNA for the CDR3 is TGTGCCACCAGCGATGACATAGCTCGCACAGATACGCAGTATTTT.